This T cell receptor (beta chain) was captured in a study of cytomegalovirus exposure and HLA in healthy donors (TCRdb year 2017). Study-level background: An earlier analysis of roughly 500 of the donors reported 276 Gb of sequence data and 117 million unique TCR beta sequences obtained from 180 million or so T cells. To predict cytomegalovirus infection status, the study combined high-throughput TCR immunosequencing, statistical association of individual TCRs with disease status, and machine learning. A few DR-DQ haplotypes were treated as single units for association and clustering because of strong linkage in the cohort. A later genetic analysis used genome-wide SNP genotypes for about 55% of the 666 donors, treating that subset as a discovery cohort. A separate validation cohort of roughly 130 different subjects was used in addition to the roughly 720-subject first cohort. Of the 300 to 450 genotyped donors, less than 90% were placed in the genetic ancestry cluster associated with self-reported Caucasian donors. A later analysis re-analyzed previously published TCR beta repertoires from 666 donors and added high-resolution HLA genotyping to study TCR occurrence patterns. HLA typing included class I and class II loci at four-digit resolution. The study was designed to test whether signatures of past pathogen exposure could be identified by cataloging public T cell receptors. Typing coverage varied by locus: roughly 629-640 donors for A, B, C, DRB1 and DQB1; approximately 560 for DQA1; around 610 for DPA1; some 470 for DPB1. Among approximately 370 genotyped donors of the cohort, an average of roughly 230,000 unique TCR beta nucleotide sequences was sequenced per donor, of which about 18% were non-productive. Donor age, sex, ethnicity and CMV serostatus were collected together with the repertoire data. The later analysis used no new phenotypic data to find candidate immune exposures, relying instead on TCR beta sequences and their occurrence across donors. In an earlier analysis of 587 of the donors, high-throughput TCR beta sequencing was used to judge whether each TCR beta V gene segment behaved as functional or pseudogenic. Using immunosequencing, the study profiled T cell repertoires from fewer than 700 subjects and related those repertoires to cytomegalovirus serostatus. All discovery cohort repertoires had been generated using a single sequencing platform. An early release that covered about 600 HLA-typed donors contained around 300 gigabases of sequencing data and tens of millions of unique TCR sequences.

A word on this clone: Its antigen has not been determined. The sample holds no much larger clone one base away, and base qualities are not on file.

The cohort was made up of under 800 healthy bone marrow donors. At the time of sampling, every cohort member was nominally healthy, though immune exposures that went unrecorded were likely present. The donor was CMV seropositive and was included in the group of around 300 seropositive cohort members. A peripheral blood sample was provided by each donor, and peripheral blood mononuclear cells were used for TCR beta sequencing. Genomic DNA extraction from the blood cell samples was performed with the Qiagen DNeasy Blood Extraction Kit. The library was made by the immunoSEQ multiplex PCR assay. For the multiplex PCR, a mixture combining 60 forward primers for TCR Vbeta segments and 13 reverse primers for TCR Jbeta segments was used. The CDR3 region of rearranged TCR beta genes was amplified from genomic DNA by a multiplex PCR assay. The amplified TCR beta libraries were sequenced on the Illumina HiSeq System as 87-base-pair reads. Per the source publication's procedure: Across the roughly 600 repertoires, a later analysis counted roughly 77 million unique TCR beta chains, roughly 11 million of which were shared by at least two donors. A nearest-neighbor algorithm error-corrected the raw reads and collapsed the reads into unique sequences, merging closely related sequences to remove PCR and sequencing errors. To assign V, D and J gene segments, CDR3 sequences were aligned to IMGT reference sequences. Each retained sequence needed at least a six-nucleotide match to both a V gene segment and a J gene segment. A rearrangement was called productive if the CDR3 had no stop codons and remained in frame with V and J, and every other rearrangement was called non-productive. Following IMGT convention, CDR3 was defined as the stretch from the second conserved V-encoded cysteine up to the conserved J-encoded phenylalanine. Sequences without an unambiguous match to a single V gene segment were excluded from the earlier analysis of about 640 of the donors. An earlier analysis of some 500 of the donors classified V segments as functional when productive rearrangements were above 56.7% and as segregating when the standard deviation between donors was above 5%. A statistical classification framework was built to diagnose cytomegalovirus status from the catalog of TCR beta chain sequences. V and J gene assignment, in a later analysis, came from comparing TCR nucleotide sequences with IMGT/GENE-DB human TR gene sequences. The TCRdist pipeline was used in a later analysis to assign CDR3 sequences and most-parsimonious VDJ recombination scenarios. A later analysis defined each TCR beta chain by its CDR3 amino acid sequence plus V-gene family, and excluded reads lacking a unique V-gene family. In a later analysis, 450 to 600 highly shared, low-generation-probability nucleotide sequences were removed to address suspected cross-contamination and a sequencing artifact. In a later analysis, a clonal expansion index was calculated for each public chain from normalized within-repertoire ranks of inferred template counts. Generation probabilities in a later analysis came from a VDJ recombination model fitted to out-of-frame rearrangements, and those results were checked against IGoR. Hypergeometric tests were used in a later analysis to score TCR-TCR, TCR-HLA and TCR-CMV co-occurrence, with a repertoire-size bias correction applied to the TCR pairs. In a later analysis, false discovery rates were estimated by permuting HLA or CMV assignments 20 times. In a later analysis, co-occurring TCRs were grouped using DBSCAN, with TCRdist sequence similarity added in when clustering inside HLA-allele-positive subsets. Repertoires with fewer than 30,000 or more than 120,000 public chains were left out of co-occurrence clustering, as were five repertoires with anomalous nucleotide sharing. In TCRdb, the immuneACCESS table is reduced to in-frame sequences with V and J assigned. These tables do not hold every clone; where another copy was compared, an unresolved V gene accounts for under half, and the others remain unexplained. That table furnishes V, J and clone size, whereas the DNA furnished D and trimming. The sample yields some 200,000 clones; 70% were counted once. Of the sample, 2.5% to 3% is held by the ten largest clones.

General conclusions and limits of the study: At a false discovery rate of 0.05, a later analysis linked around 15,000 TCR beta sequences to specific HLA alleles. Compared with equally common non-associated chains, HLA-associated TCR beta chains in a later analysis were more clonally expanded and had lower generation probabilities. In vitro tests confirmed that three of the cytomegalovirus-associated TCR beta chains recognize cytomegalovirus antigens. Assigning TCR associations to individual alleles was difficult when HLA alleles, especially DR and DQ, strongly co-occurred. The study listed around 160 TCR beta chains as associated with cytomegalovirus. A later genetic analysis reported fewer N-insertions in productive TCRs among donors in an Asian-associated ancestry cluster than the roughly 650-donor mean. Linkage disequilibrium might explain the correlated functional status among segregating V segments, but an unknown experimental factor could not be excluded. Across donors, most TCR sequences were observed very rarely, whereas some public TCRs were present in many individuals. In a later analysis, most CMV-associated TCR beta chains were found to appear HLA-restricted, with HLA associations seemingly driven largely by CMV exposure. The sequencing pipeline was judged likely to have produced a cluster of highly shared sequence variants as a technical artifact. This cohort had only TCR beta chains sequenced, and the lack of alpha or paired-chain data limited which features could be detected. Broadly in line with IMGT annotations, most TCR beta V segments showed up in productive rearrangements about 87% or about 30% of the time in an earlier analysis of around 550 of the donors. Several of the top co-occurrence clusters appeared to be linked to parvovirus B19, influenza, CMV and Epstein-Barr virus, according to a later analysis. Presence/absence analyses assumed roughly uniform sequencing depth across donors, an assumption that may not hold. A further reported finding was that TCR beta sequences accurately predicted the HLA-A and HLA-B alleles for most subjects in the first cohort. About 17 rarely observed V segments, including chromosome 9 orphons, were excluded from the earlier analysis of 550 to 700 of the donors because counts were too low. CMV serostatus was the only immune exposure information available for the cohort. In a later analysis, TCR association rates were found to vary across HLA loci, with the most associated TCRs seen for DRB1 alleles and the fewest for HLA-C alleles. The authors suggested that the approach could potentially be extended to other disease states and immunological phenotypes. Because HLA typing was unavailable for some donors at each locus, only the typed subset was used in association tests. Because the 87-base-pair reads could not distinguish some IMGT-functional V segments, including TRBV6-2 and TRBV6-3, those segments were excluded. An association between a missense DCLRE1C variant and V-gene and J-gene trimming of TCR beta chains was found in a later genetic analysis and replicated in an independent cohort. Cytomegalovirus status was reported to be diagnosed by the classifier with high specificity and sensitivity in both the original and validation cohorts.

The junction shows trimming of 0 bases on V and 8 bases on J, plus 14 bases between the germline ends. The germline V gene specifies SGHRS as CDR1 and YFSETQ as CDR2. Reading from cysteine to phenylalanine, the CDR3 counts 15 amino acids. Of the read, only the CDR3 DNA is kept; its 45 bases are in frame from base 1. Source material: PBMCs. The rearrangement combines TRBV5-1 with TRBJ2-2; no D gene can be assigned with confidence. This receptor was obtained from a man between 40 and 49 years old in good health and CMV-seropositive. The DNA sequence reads TGCGCCAGCAGCTTGGGACTTCTAAGAACGGGGGAGCTGTTTTTT. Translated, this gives CASSLGLLRTGELFF.